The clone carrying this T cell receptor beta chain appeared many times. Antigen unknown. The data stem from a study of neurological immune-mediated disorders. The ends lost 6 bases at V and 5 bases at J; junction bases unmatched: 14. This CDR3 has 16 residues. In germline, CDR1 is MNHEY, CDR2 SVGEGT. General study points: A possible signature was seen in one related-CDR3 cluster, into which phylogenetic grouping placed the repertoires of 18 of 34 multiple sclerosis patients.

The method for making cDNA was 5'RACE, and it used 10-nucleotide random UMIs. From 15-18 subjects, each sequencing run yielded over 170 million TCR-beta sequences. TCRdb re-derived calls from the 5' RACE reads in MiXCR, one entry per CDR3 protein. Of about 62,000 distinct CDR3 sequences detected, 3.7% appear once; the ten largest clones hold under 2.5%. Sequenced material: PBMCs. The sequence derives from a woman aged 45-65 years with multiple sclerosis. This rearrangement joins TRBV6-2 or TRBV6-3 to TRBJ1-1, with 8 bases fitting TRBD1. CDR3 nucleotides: TGTGCCAGCAGATTCACGTCAGGGGGCGAGATTACTGAAGCTTTCTTT. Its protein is CASRFTSGGEITEAFF.